The 18 T cell receptor beta chains listed next were all sequenced from one sample in a study of shared clonotypes between healthy human individuals. Generated by immunoSEQ multiplex PCR, the TCRdb table keeps only in-frame clones and is missing some. This table has about a million clones, 60% to 80% appearing once. The sample comprised memory CD4+ T cells from PBMCs. Stated subset: CD45RA-negative fraction. All receptors come from a man aged 18 to 30 in good health. Some clones in this sample may be carry-over from other donors' samples.

This clone was detected many times. The CDR3 loop reads CASSLYGTYEQYF. CDR3 nucleotides: TGCGCCAGCAGCTTGTATGGAACCTACGAGCAGTACTTC. This chain joins TRBV5-1 and TRBJ2-7; no clear D gene. The CDR3 length is 13 residues. Trimming removed 1 base at V and 2 bases at J, with 7 bases between. In germline, CDR1 is SGHRS, CDR2 YFSETQ.

The sample holds a few counts of this clone. The chain combines TRBV7-3 with TRBJ2-5; 7 nucleotides align to TRBD1. J lost 1 base, V lost 1 base, and 3 bases had no gene match. The CDR3 extends over 15 amino acids. Germline CDR1 and CDR2: SGHTA and FQGTGA. The CDR3 coding sequence is TGTGCCAGCAGCTTAATGGGACAGCTCCAAGAGACCCAGTACTTC. Translating gives CASSLMGQLQETQYF. Complete variable domain (other parts from reference TRBV7-3 and TRBJ2-5): GAGVSQTPSNKVTEKGKYVELRCDPISGHTALYWYRQSLGQGPEFLIYFQGTGAADDSGLPNDRFFAVRPEGSVSTLKIQRTERGDSAVYLCASSLMGQLQETQYFGPGTRLLVL.

The chain combines TRBV2 with TRBJ2-4; 8 bases align to TRBD1. Unmatched junction bases numbered 6, after V lost 3 bases and J lost 2 bases. The CDR3 covers 16 residues. Germline assignment: CDR1 SNHLY and CDR2 FYNNEI. CDR3 nucleotides: TGTGCCAGCAGTGATCTCGACAGGGGAACCAAAAACATTCAGTACTTC. This encodes CASSDLDRGTKNIQYF.

The V gene is TRBV5-1, the J gene TRBJ1-3; tentative D call: TRBD1 (5 bases). The germline CDR1 and CDR2 sequences are SGHRS and YFSETQ. This CDR3 comprises 15 residues. With 0 bases removed from V and 4 bases from J, the gap between germline ends came to 11 bases. The CDR3 region is CASSLGRVVGNTIYF. CDR3 nucleotide sequence: TGCGCCAGCAGCTTGGGCAGGGTAGTAGGAAACACCATATATTTT.

J is TRBJ1-2 and V is TRBV29-1, with D uncertain. Germline V gives CDR1 SQVTM, CDR2 ANQGSEA. Trimming removed 0 bases at V and 4 bases at J, with 9 bases between. This CDR3 is 13 amino acids long. CDR3 DNA sequence: TGCAGCGTTGAAGACAGGCGGCTCTATGGCTACACCTTC. Translating gives CSVEDRRLYGYTF.

This rearrangement joins TRBV29-1 to TRBJ2-5; perhaps TRBD2 as D (6 bases). Germline assignment: CDR1 SQVTM and CDR2 ANQGSEA. Trimming stripped 1 base from V and 5 bases from J, with 11 bases between. The CDR3 loop spans 13 amino acids. In nucleotides, the CDR3 is TGCAGCGTTGAAGTGGGCGGGGATGAGACCCAGTACTTC. Its translation: CSVEVGGDETQYF.

The CDR3 DNA reads TGTGCCAGCAGCCCCGCGGCTCTCCGCACAGATACGCAGTATTTT. Encoded protein: CASSPAALRTDTQYF. V usage is TRBV7-3 and J usage is TRBJ2-3, with D unresolved. Germline V CDR1 and CDR2: SGHTA, FQGTGA. The CDR3 loop spans 15 amino acids. V lost 5 bases and J lost 1, with 13 bases in between.

This clone came up once. DNA for the CDR3: TGTGCCAGCAGCTTAGCGGGAGGGGTTATGACTGAAGCTTTCTTT. It codes for CASSLAGGVMTEAFF. V usage is TRBV7-9 and J usage is TRBJ1-1; D possibly corresponds to TRBD1 (5 bases). Germline V lookup: CDR1 SEHNR, CDR2 FQNEAQ (reference sequence). The CDR3 is made up of 15 amino acids. The germline V and J ends were trimmed by 0 bases and 5 bases, with 13 bases remaining between them.

Here the CDR3 DNA reads TGTGCCAGCGGGGCAGCCATGGGCACAGATACGCAGTATTTT. This translates into CASGAAMGTDTQYF. V is TRBV28 and J is TRBJ2-3, with D maybe TRBD1 (5 bases). The V end was cut by 8 bases, the J end by 1 base, with 13 bases between. Germline loops: CDR1 MDHEN, CDR2 SYDVKM. CDR3 length: 14 residues.

A few counts support this clone. The chain carries TRBV29-1 and TRBJ1-1, with D maybe TRBD1 (5 bases). Trimming stripped 6 bases from V and 2 bases from J, with 10 bases between. Germline loops: CDR1 SQVTM, CDR2 ANQGSEA. The CDR3 is 12 amino acids. The CDR3 region has the DNA TGCAGCGTGGAACAGGTAAACACTGAAGCTTTCTTT. Its translation: CSVEQVNTEAFF. Looking up the rest from reference TRBV29-1 and TRBJ1-1 gives the full variable domain: SAVISQKPSRDICQRGTSLTIQCQVDSQVTMMFWYRQQPGQSLTLIATANQGSEATYESGFVIDKFPISRPNLTFSTLTVSNMSPEDSSIYLCSVEQVNTEAFFGQGTRLTVV.

V is TRBV7-2 and J is TRBJ2-2; 13 positions match TRBD2. CDR1 and CDR2 from the germline V gene are SGHTA and FQGNSA. The length of the CDR3 is 19 residues. Trimming took 6 bases from V and 0 from J; bases not matched to a gene: 10. The CDR3 bases are TGTGCCAGCAGGCATCGTGGACTAGCGGGAGTAACGAACACCGGGGAGCTGTTTTTT. Translated: CASRHRGLAGVTNTGELFF.

V and J are TRBV5-4 and TRBJ2-3; D may correspond to TRBD1 or TRBD2 (5 bases each). In germline, CDR1 is SGHNT, CDR2 YYREEE (reference sequence). CDR3 length equals 13 residues. V was trimmed by 6 bases and J by 9 bases, leaving 17 bases between them. CDR3: CASTLLGAETQYF. The CDR3 region has the DNA TGTGCCAGCACATTACTCGGGGCTGAAACGCAGTATTTT. Looking up the rest from reference TRBV5-4 and TRBJ2-3 gives the full variable domain: ETGVTQSPTHLIKTRGQQVTLRCSSQSGHNTVSWYQQALGQGPQFIFQYYREEENGRGNFPPRFSGLQFPNYSSELNVNALELDDSALYLCASTLLGAETQYFGPGTRLTVL.

To note about this clone: The sample holds other DNA sequences that translate to the same CDR3. The CDR3 DNA sequence: TGTGCCAGCAGCTTGAACAGGGGCGATGAGCAGTTCTTC. Its protein product is CASSLNRGDEQFF. V usage is TRBV7-3 and J usage is TRBJ2-1; 7 bases line up with TRBD1. The CDR3 consists of 13 residues. Germline lookup yields CDR1 SGHTA and CDR2 FQGTGA. V shed 3 bases, J shed 8 bases, and the junction held 4 bases outside the gene matches.

This clone was detected only a few times. This chain joins TRBV15 and TRBJ2-7; D possibly corresponds to TRBD2 (5 bases). Trimming took off 3 bases at V and 0 bases at J, with 9 bases between the two ends. The CDR3 is 14 amino acids. Germline V gene data show CDR1 as LNHNV and CDR2 as YYDKDF (reference sequence). CDR3 nucleotides: TGTGCCACCAGCAGGAGTGGGAGCTCCTACGAGCAGTACTTC. Protein sequence: CATSRSGSSYEQYF.

The CDR3 DNA reads as TGCGCCAGCACCCCCCACGGGGCTGATTGGAACACTGAAGCTTTCTTT. As protein: CASTPHGADWNTEAFF. The V call is TRBV5-1, the J call TRBJ1-1; weak D call: TRBD1 (5 bases). Trimming cost V 6 bases and J 1 base, with 19 bases left between them. Per germline, CDR1 SGHRS and CDR2 YFSETQ. The CDR3 is 16 residues long.

The chain links TRBV7-8 to TRBJ2-3; tentatively, D is TRBD2 (5 bases). Trimming took off 5 bases at V and 3 bases at J, with 9 bases between the two ends. The CDR3 consists of 13 residues. The germline CDR1 and CDR2 sequences are SGHVS and FQNEAQ. CDR3 sequence (DNA): TGTGCCAGCAGCGGAGGCCCGACAGATACGCAGTATTTT. Its translation: CASSGGPTDTQYF.

Only a few counts were recorded for this clone. This chain joins TRBV9 and TRBJ2-1; D may be TRBD2 (6 bases). Germline V CDR1 and CDR2: SGDLS, YYNGEE. V lost 3 bases, J lost 15 bases, and 22 bases lay in between. CDR3 length: 14 amino acids. The CDR3, as DNA: TGTGCCAGCAGCGAGGGTGCATCCGGGACTCCCGGGTTCTTC. It translates to CASSEGASGTPGFF.

This clone was counted once. CDR3 amino acids: CASSLDGNSYEQYF. CDR3 coding DNA: TGTGCCAGCAGCTTAGACGGGAACTCCTACGAGCAGTACTTC. The chain combines TRBV7-3 with TRBJ2-7; tentatively, D is TRBD2 (5 bases). Germline-derived CDR1 and CDR2 are SGHTA and FQGTGA. Trimming shortened V by 2 bases and J by 0 bases, and 8 bases separated the two germline ends. The CDR3 spans 14 residues. Full variable domain (missing parts from reference TRBV7-3 and TRBJ2-7): GAGVSQTPSNKVTEKGKYVELRCDPISGHTALYWYRQSLGQGPEFLIYFQGTGAADDSGLPNDRFFAVRPEGSVSTLKIQRTERGDSAVYLCASSLDGNSYEQYFGPGTRLTVT.